These 32 T cell receptor beta chains came from one sample sequenced in a study of blood T cell repertoires in COVID-19. Assay: immunoSEQ multiplex PCR; the TCRdb copy retains only in-frame clones and omits some. The sample lists just over 300,000 clones; 85% to 90% were seen once. The sequencing sample was made of PBMCs or T cells enriched from blood (not recorded which). These receptors were obtained from a man younger than 45 who had recovered from COVID-19.

The chain recombines TRBV12-3 or TRBV12-4 with TRBJ2-1, with a weak D call TRBD2 (5 bases). V shed 8 bases and J shed 8 bases, with 13 bases lying between them. The CDR3 is 12 residues long. CDR3 amino acids: CASREGSDEQFF. CDR3 DNA sequence: TGTGCCAGCCGCGAAGGGAGCGATGAGCAGTTCTTC.

In this sample, this clone turned up a few times. The chain links TRBV2 to TRBJ2-7, with a possible D match to TRBD1 (5 bases). V was trimmed by 2 bases and J by 6 bases, leaving 17 bases between them. The CDR3 consists of 15 residues. Per germline, CDR1 SNHLY and CDR2 FYNNEI. CDR3 residues: CASSERLGRVSEQYF. CDR3 coding DNA: TGTGCCAGCAGTGAACGGCTGGGCAGGGTGTCCGAGCAGTACTTC.

This chain connects TRBV14 to TRBJ1-1; 9 bases agree with TRBD1. J lost 7 bases, V lost 4 bases, and 10 bases had no gene match. Germline values: CDR1 SGHDN, CDR2 FVKESK. The CDR3 is made up of 15 amino acids. This CDR3 is CASSRLPGQGSEAFF. Here the CDR3 DNA reads TGTGCCAGCAGCCGCCTTCCTGGACAGGGGAGTGAAGCTTTCTTT. The full variable domain, its missing parts supplied by reference TRBV14 and TRBJ1-1, is EAGVTQFPSHSVIEKGQTVTLRCDPISGHDNLYWYRRVMGKEIKFLLHFVKESKQDESGMPNNRFLAERTGGTYSTLKVQPAELEDSGVYFCASSRLPGQGSEAFFGQGTRLTVV.

The V gene is TRBV19, the J gene TRBJ1-1, with D uncertain. There are 15 residues in the CDR3. The germline V gene encodes CDR1 LNHDA and CDR2 SQIVND (reference sequence). Trimming left V 4 bases short and J 2 bases short, with 14 bases between. In nucleotides, the CDR3 is TGTGCCAGTAGTACCGACACTCCTGGAAACACTGAAGCTTTCTTT. Its translation is CASSTDTPGNTEAFF.

This sequence joins TRBV12-2 and TRBJ2-1; the table's D call TRBD2 went unverified against the DNA. TRBV12-2 is shown as a pseudogene. The CDR3 runs 15 residues. The chain's CDR3 is CASRSGLAGYFEQFF. The DNA of the CDR3 is TGTGCAAGTCGCTCGGGACTAGCGGGGTATTTTGAGCAGTTCTTC.

The chain is built from TRBV5-1 and TRBJ2-7; possibly TRBD2 for D (5 bases). The CDR3 sequence is 14 residues long. CDR1 SGHRS and CDR2 YFSETQ come from the germline V gene. Trimming shortened V by 5 bases and J by 3 bases, and 15 bases separated the two germline ends. The DNA of the CDR3 is TGCGCCAGCAGGATGGGAACAGAGGGCTACGAGCAGTACTTC. Its protein product is CASRMGTEGYEQYF.

V and J are TRBV5-4 and TRBJ1-6; 12 bases match TRBD1. J was trimmed by 9 bases and V by 3 bases; bases with no gene match: 10. Germline V gene sequence: CDR1 SGHNT, CDR2 YYREEE (reference sequence). The CDR3 length is 17 residues. The DNA for the CDR3 is TGTGCCAGCAGCTCTAAGGGACAGGGGGCGCCCTCTTCACCCCTCCACTTT. Translation gives CASSSKGQGAPSSPLHF.

V and J are TRBV19 and TRBJ1-4; 7 nucleotides match TRBD1. The CDR3 totals 14 residues. CDR1 and CDR2 from the germline V gene are LNHDA and SQIVND (reference sequence). After removal of 7 bases from V and 7 bases from J, the junction contained 9 bases not matched to a gene. The CDR3 loop reads CASTTASGGEKLFF. The CDR3 nucleotides read TGTGCCAGTACTACCGCGTCAGGGGGTGAAAAACTGTTTTTT.

V and J are TRBV3-1 (or the pseudogene TRBV3-2) and TRBJ2-4; the D gene is possibly TRBD2 (6 bases). The germline V gene encodes CDR1 LGHDT and CDR2 YNNKEL (reference sequence). V lost 4 bases and J lost 5, with 18 bases in between. The CDR3 is 16 amino acids. CDR3 protein: CASSRLGGGTQNIQYF. The CDR3 DNA reads TGTGCCAGCAGCCGACTAGGTGGGGGGACCCAAAACATTCAGTACTTC.

V and J are TRBV7-9 and TRBJ2-3; the match to TRBD2 covers 11 bases. The CDR3 covers 15 residues. Germline V gene data show CDR1 as SEHNR and CDR2 as FQNEAQ (reference sequence). After removal of 3 bases from V and 4 bases from J, the junction contained 3 bases not matched to a gene. The CDR3 DNA reads TGTGCCAGCAGCTTTACTAGCGGGAGTTCAGATACGCAGTATTTT. This sequence encodes CASSFTSGSSDTQYF.

The chain uses TRBV5-1 and TRBJ2-5, with 7 bases identical to TRBD1. The ends lost 4 bases at V and 2 bases at J; junction bases unmatched: 5. This CDR3 is 14 amino acids long. From germline, CDR1 is SGHRS and CDR2 YFSETQ. DNA of the CDR3: TGCGCCAGCAGCCGGGACAGAAGACAAGAGACCCAGTACTTC. It specifies CASSRDRRQETQYF.

As concerns this clone: At the DNA level, this CDR3 is encoded by other sequences in the same sample as well. The rearrangement joins TRBV29-1 to TRBJ2-5; 7 nucleotides agree with TRBD2. After removal of 4 bases from V and 4 bases from J, the junction contained 0 bases not matched to a gene. This CDR3 has 11 residues. The germline V gene has CDR1 SQVTM and CDR2 ANQGSEA. CDR3 nucleotide sequence: TGCAGCGTTGGGGAGGGAGAGACCCAGTACTTC. Its protein product is CSVGEGETQYF.

This rearrangement joins TRBV25-1 to TRBJ2-7; no firm D call. V was shortened by 4 bases and J by 4 bases, with 8 bases between the two germline ends. The CDR3 covers 12 residues. CDR1 is MGHDK, CDR2 SYGVNS, per germline. The CDR3 reads CASSALNYEQYF. CDR3 DNA sequence: TGTGCCAGCAGTGCCTTAAATTACGAGCAGTACTTC.

V and J are TRBV23-1 and TRBJ1-5, with a tentative D call TRBD1 (5 bases). TRBV23-1 is an ORF, and what it does is uncertain. V lost 3 bases and J 7 bases, leaving 34 bases between the germline ends. The CDR3 is made up of 21 amino acids. The CDR3: CASSHGPKPNHVSAGLQPQHF. CDR3 in DNA: TGCGCCAGCAGTCATGGCCCCAAACCCAATCACGTATCAGCAGGGTTGCAGCCCCAGCATTTT.

The rearrangement uses TRBV5-1 and TRBJ1-2; D perhaps matches TRBD1 (5 bases). V was clipped by 0 bases and J by 4 bases, with 13 bases between them. Germline CDR1 is SGHRS and CDR2 is YFSETQ. The CDR3 runs to 15 residues. CDR3 nucleotide sequence: TGCGCCAGCAGCTTGGTGTCAGGGTCGGGCTATGGCTACACCTTC. This sequence encodes CASSLVSGSGYGYTF.

This clone showed up just once. This sequence joins TRBV7-8 and TRBJ2-5, with 10 bases identical to TRBD1. The V segment lost 2 bases and the J segment 5 bases; nucleotides outside the gene matches: 11. The CDR3 is 17 amino acids. Germline loops: CDR1 SGHVS, CDR2 FQNEAQ. This CDR3 is CASSLQRTGGGWETQYF. The CDR3 DNA sequence: TGTGCCAGCAGCTTACAGAGGACAGGGGGAGGCTGGGAGACCCAGTACTTC.

A single count supports this clone. CDR3 residues: CASSSGQEANYGYTF. The CDR3 bases are TGTGCCAGCAGCTCGGGACAGGAAGCTAACTATGGCTACACCTTC. The V and J genes are TRBV5-5 and TRBJ1-2; 8 bases are shared with TRBD1. CDR3 length: 15 residues. V gave up 3 bases and J gave up 0 bases; unmatched junction bases: 4. CDR1 SGHKS and CDR2 YYEKEE come from the germline V gene (reference sequence).

The V gene is TRBV19, the J gene TRBJ1-2; TRBD1 matches 9 bases. CDR1 is LNHDA, CDR2 SQIVND, per germline (reference sequence). Losses at the gene ends were 7 bases for V and 4 bases for J; bases not matched to a gene: 10. This CDR3 has 15 amino acids. The DNA of the CDR3 is TGTGCCAGTAAACAGGGGGCGCGTTATCTCTATGGCTACACCTTC. Translation: CASKQGARYLYGYTF.

CDR3: CASSFRGPYEQYF. The CDR3 bases are TGTGCCAGCAGCTTCAGGGGACCCTACGAGCAGTACTTC. V and J are TRBV7-9 and TRBJ2-7; tentatively, D is TRBD1 (6 bases). The CDR3 spans 13 residues. V lost 3 bases, J lost 2 bases, and 8 bases lay in between. Germline V gene data show CDR1 as SEHNR and CDR2 as FQNEAQ (reference sequence).

The chain uses TRBV28 and TRBJ1-2, with a weak D call TRBD1 (6 bases). CDR3 length equals 19 residues. Trimming removed 7 bases from V and 3 bases from J, with 30 bases in between. Per the germline V gene, CDR1 is MDHEN and CDR2 is SYDVKM. In DNA form, the CDR3 reads TGTGCCAGCACCACTCTGGGGGGGCGCTTTGTTAGGTCCGACTATGGCTACACCTTC. It is translated as CASTTLGGRFVRSDYGYTF.

This chain joins TRBV29-1 and TRBJ2-1, with 16 bases that match TRBD2. Unmatched junction bases numbered 11, after V lost 6 bases and J lost 0 bases. The CDR3 loop spans 19 amino acids. From germline, CDR1 is SQVTM and CDR2 ANQGSEA. The CDR3 loop is CSVDPGLAGGMSSYNEQFF. In nucleotides, the CDR3 is TGCAGCGTCGATCCGGGACTAGCGGGAGGGATGAGCTCCTACAATGAGCAGTTCTTC.

J is TRBJ1-6 and V is TRBV9, with D possibly being TRBD1 (6 bases). CDR1 and CDR2 (germline): SGDLS, YYNGEE. Trimming removed 2 bases at V and 10 bases at J, with 10 bases between. The CDR3 extends over 13 amino acids. The CDR3 here is CASSVSGDSPLHF. DNA of the CDR3: TGTGCCAGCAGCGTTTCAGGGGACTCACCCCTCCACTTT.

This chain joins TRBV28 and TRBJ1-2, with TRBD1 matching over 7 bases. The germline gives CDR1 MDHEN, CDR2 SYDVKM. J was trimmed by 0 bases and V by 7 bases; bases with no gene match: 2. CDR3 length equals 13 residues. The DNA for the CDR3 is TGTGCCAGCAAAGGGGGCGCTAACTATGGCTACACCTTC. Protein sequence: CASKGGANYGYTF.

The chain carries TRBV18 and TRBJ1-5, with unresolved D. Trimming pared 2 bases from V and 6 bases from J, leaving 17 bases between. The V gene's germline CDR1 is KGHSH and CDR2 LQKENI. The length of the CDR3 is 16 residues. CDR3 in DNA: TGTGCCAGCTCACCATTAGAGGGAGGTCGGGGTCAGCCCCAGCATTTT. This codes for CASSPLEGGRGQPQHF. Supplemented by reference TRBV18 and TRBJ1-5, the full variable domain reads NAGVMQNPRHLVRRRGQEARLRCSPMKGHSHVYWYRQLPEEGLKFMVYLQKENIIDESGMPKERFSAEFPKEGPSILRIQQVVRGDSAAYFCASSPLEGGRGQPQHFGDGTRLSIL.

This chain joins TRBV21-1 and TRBJ1-5; TRBD1, the table's D call, lacks a check against the DNA. TRBV21-1 is termed a pseudogene. The CDR3 runs to 14 residues. The CDR3 here is CASSKLRVNQPQHF. DNA of the CDR3: TGTGCCAGCAGCAAACTCAGGGTGAATCAGCCCCAGCATTTT.

Only a few counts were recorded for this clone. This chain uses TRBV2 with TRBJ1-2; 7 bases match TRBD1. The CDR3 extends over 13 amino acids. The ends lost 0 bases at V and 9 bases at J; junction bases unmatched: 4. The germline CDR1 and CDR2 sequences are SNHLY and FYNNEI. The CDR3 here is CASSEATGRRYTF. CDR3 nucleotides: TGTGCCAGCAGTGAAGCGACAGGGAGACGCTACACCTTC. Supplemented by reference TRBV2 and TRBJ1-2, the full variable domain reads EPEVTQTPSHQVTQMGQEVILRCVPISNHLYFYWYRQILGQKVEFLVSFYNNEISEKSEIFDDQFSVERPDGSNFTLKIRSTKLEDSAMYFCASSEATGRRYTFGSGTRLTVV.

This chain links TRBV27 with TRBJ1-2; 7 bases align to TRBD1. The germline V gene has CDR1 MNHEY and CDR2 SMNVEV (reference sequence). V dropped 6 bases and J dropped 5; count of bases not matched to a gene: 3. The CDR3 loop spans 12 amino acids. The CDR3 DNA follows: TGTGCCAGCAGCGACAGGGTATATGGCTACACCTTC. This encodes CASSDRVYGYTF.

This chain links TRBV30 with TRBJ1-2, with D possibly TRBD1 on 6 matching bases. Trimming stripped 1 base from V and 4 bases from J, with 7 bases between. This CDR3 is built from 12 residues. The V gene's germline CDR1 is GTSNPN and CDR2 SVGIG (reference sequence). The CDR3 sequence: CAWSEGVYGYTF. In DNA form, the CDR3 reads TGTGCCTGGAGTGAGGGGGTCTATGGCTACACCTTC.

The chain is built from TRBV30 and TRBJ1-1, with TRBD1 identical over 9 bases. J gave up 1 base and V 6 bases, and 9 bases lay outside the gene matches. Germline V gene lookup returns CDR1 GTSNPN and CDR2 SVGIG (reference sequence). The CDR3 extends over 15 amino acids. The CDR3 sequence: CACTTGGGENTEAFF. CDR3 DNA: TGTGCCTGCACAACAGGGGGCGGGGAGAACACTGAAGCTTTCTTT.

This chain links TRBV6-4 with TRBJ2-2; D is perhaps TRBD1 (6 bases). There are 16 residues in the CDR3. Trimming took off 0 bases at V and 3 bases at J, with 11 bases between the two ends. CDR1 is MRHNA and CDR2 is SNTAGT in the germline V gene. The CDR3 DNA follows: TGTGCCAGCAGTGACTCGGCGCAGGGGCACACCGGGGAGCTGTTTTTT. Protein sequence: CASSDSAQGHTGELFF.

The V and J genes are TRBV6-5 and TRBJ1-3; unclear D gene. Per germline, CDR1 MNHEY and CDR2 SVGAGI. V was shortened by 0 bases and J by 0 bases, with 9 bases between the two germline ends. This CDR3 is built from 16 residues. CDR3 amino acids: CASSYSSGLSGNTIYF. The CDR3 DNA is TGTGCCAGCAGTTACTCGTCTGGGCTCTCTGGAAACACCATATATTTT.

J is TRBJ2-7 and V is TRBV2; 7 bases are shared with TRBD1. The CDR3 consists of 18 residues. J gave up 0 bases and V 2 bases, and 13 bases lay outside the gene matches. The germline V gene encodes CDR1 SNHLY and CDR2 FYNNEI. CDR3 DNA sequence: TGTGCCAGCAGTGAATTGGGTTATGGGACAGAAAGCTCCTACGAGCAGTACTTC. This gives the protein CASSELGYGTESSYEQYF.